These 9 T cell receptor beta chains share one sample of origin, sequenced in a study of PD-1 blockade in classical Hodgkin lymphoma (dated by TCRdb to 2020 to 2022). The method was the immunoSEQ multiplex PCR assay. The source is immuneACCESS, and TCRdb retained only in-frame sequences with V and J called. Part of the clones is not carried over; for the studies checked, unresolved V genes explain less than half of this, and the remainder is unexplained. For this sample the table gives about 13,000 clones, of which 80% to 90% were detected only once. 16% of the sample is held by the ten biggest clonotypes. In the paper's terms, the time point label means: cycle 4 day 1 (C4D1), after five to seven weeks of nivolumab. All trial patients had relapsed after autologous stem cell transplantation, with cohorts A, B and C differing in prior brentuximab vedotin exposure. Sequencing used peripheral blood mononuclear cells (PBMCs), obtained before the fourth cycle of nivolumab. These receptors were collected from a human donor with classical Hodgkin lymphoma.

The chain is built from TRBV15 and TRBJ2-7, with D perhaps given as TRBD1 or TRBD2 (5 bases each). CDR3 length: 15 amino acids. The germline V gene has CDR1 LNHNV and CDR2 YYDKDF (reference sequence). The V end lost 0 bases, the J end lost 2 bases, and 11 bases lay between the germline ends. CDR3 amino acids: CATSRDSRGPYEQYF. CDR3 DNA sequence: TGTGCCACCAGCAGAGACAGCCGGGGACCCTACGAGCAGTACTTC.

This chain uses TRBV25-1 with TRBJ1-2; D is possibly TRBD1 (5 bases). Trimming left V 3 bases short and J 2 bases short, with 7 bases between. CDR1 is MGHDK, CDR2 SYGVNS, per germline. The CDR3 covers 13 residues. CDR3 coding DNA: TGTGCCAGCAGTGAGGGGGGGAACTATGGCTACACCTTC. This sequence encodes CASSEGGNYGYTF.

This clone appeared a few times. The V gene is TRBV11-1, the J gene TRBJ1-2; TRBD1 matches 7 bases. V shed 5 bases, J shed 6 bases, and the junction held 9 bases outside the gene matches. Germline CDR1 SGHAT, CDR2 FQDESV (reference sequence). This CDR3 region has 14 residues. CDR3 DNA sequence: TGTGCCAGCAGCCGGGACAGCCCAGGCGATGGCTACACCTTC. Protein: CASSRDSPGDGYTF.

The chain couples TRBV4-3 to TRBJ1-2; 11 nucleotides agree with TRBD1. The CDR3 spans 17 residues. Germline CDR1 LGHNA, CDR2 YSLEER. The junction had 12 bases not matched to a gene; V was cut back by 6 bases and J by 3 bases. The chain's CDR3 is CASSTGQGAMFDYGYTF. CDR3 nucleotide sequence: TGCGCCAGCAGTACTGGACAGGGGGCTATGTTTGACTATGGCTACACCTTC.

The chain links TRBV18 to TRBJ1-1; D ambiguous. V was cut by 2 bases and J by 4 bases, with 14 bases left in between. The CDR3 loop spans 15 amino acids. Germline V gene data show CDR1 as KGHSH and CDR2 as LQKENI. CDR3 loop: CASSPGLLVGTEAFF. The CDR3 region has the DNA TGTGCCAGCTCACCAGGACTTTTAGTAGGCACTGAAGCTTTCTTT.

The V gene is TRBV14, the J gene TRBJ2-1; D may be TRBD2 (6 bases). The CDR3 spans 16 residues. Trimming removed 0 bases from V and 2 bases from J, with 11 bases in between. CDR1 is SGHDN, CDR2 FVKESK, per germline. CDR3 amino acids: CASSQDGGSAYNEQFF. CDR3 coding DNA: TGTGCCAGCAGCCAAGATGGAGGGTCGGCCTACAATGAGCAGTTCTTC. The full variable domain, with the rest looked up from reference TRBV14 and TRBJ2-1, is EAGVTQFPSHSVIEKGQTVTLRCDPISGHDNLYWYRRVMGKEIKFLLHFVKESKQDESGMPNNRFLAERTGGTYSTLKVQPAELEDSGVYFCASSQDGGSAYNEQFFGPGTRLTVL.

This sequence joins TRBV28 and TRBJ1-4; the match to TRBD1 covers 9 bases. This CDR3 comprises 15 residues. V was clipped by 5 bases and J by 7 bases; unmatched bases: 8. Germline V gene data show CDR1 as MDHEN and CDR2 as SYDVKM. The CDR3 region has the DNA TGTGCCAGCAGTGCGTGGACAGGGGAAGGTGAAAAACTGTTTTTT. This encodes CASSAWTGEGEKLFF.

The genes are TRBV14 and TRBJ2-7; TRBD1 matches at 7 bases. The CDR3 extends over 14 amino acids. CDR1 is SGHDN and CDR2 is FVKESK in the germline V gene. Trimming took 3 bases from V and 0 from J; bases not matched to a gene: 2. In nucleotides, the CDR3 is TGTGCCAGCAGCCATTGGGACAGCTCCTACGAGCAGTACTTC. Protein sequence: CASSHWDSSYEQYF.

The chain links TRBV15 to TRBJ2-3, with D perhaps matching TRBD2 (6 bases). Germline assignment: CDR1 LNHNV and CDR2 YYDKDF (reference sequence). This CDR3 spans 17 amino acids. The V end was cut by 0 bases, the J end by 2 bases, with 15 bases between. The CDR3 DNA reads as TGTGCCACCAGCAGAGACCGGGGACTTCCCCCCACAGATACGCAGTATTTT. Translated: CATSRDRGLPPTDTQYF.